The 27 T cell receptor beta chains in this list originate from one sample, sequenced in a study of blood T cell repertoires in COVID-19. The repertoire was sequenced with immunoSEQ multiplex PCR; TCRdb's copy has only in-frame clones and lacks some. In the table there are 60,000 or so clones, 80% to 90% of which are singletons. The sequenced material came from peripheral blood. These receptors came from a human donor with active COVID-19. The donor label of this sample is uncertain.

This sequence joins TRBV6-6 and TRBJ2-2; 8 nucleotides match TRBD1. CDR1 and CDR2 (germline): MNHNY, SVGAGI (reference sequence). V lost 5 bases to trimming and J lost 5 bases; unmatched junction nucleotides: 10. The CDR3 has 16 amino acids. CDR3 in DNA: TGTGCCAGCAGTACAGACAGGGGAGGAGGAACCGGGGAGCTGTTTTTT. It is translated as CASSTDRGGGTGELFF.

V is TRBV7-2 and J is TRBJ2-5; D gene uncertain. The germline V gene has CDR1 SGHTA and CDR2 FQGNSA. The CDR3 has 13 residues. Trimming pared 3 bases from V and 2 bases from J, leaving 7 bases between. The chain's CDR3 is CASSFSGQETQYF. CDR3 coding DNA: TGTGCCAGCAGCTTCTCGGGTCAAGAGACCCAGTACTTC.

The chain links TRBV19 to TRBJ2-5; 13 bases map to TRBD2. Trimming cost V 4 bases and J 5 bases; bases outside gene matches: 7. Germline V gene data show CDR1 as LNHDA and CDR2 as SQIVND (reference sequence). The CDR3 length is 16 residues. The CDR3: CASSTTLTSGRETQYF. The CDR3 DNA reads as TGTGCCAGTAGTACTACCCTGACTAGCGGGAGGGAGACCCAGTACTTC.

This sequence joins TRBV4-2 and TRBJ2-1; 13 bases are shared with TRBD2. Trimming cost V 2 bases and J 12 bases; bases outside gene matches: 10. There are 16 residues in the CDR3. Germline assignment: CDR1 LGHNA and CDR2 YNFKEQ. The CDR3 loop is CASSQSTSGRALGQFF. DNA of the CDR3: TGTGCCAGCAGCCAATCAACTAGCGGGAGGGCCCTCGGGCAGTTCTTC.

The J gene is TRBJ2-1, the V gene TRBV7-3, with 11 bases aligning to TRBD2. The CDR3 consists of 16 residues. V trimming: 5 bases; J trimming: 4 bases; junction bases outside the gene matches: 7. Per germline, CDR1 SGHTA and CDR2 FQGTGA. Written as DNA, the CDR3 is TGTGCCAGCAGCGACTATAGCGGGGGGGCTTACAATGAGCAGTTCTTC. This translates into CASSDYSGGAYNEQFF.

This chain joins TRBV12-5 and TRBJ1-2; 7 nucleotides agree with TRBD1. The ends lost 7 bases at V and 5 bases at J; junction bases unmatched: 10. This CDR3 is built from 14 residues. Germline CDR1 is LGHNT and CDR2 is FRNRAP. CDR3 amino acids: CASAGDRILYGYTF. CDR3 in DNA: TGTGCTAGTGCCGGGGACAGAATATTATATGGCTACACCTTC.

The chain recombines TRBV7-2 with TRBJ2-5; D is uncertain. V was cut by 0 bases and J by 2 bases, with 7 bases left in between. The germline V gene encodes CDR1 SGHTA and CDR2 FQGNSA. This CDR3 spans 14 amino acids. The CDR3, as DNA: TGTGCCAGCAGCTTAGCGGGCCAGCAAGAGACCCAGTACTTC. Protein product: CASSLAGQQETQYF.

The chain has TRBV7-2 and TRBJ1-3, with a weak D call TRBD1 (5 bases). The germline V and J ends were trimmed by 5 bases and 7 bases, with 24 bases remaining between them. The CDR3 consists of 17 residues. CDR1 and CDR2 from the germline V gene are SGHTA and FQGNSA. DNA for the CDR3: TGTGCCAGCAGCCCCAGGGCCCCCGCCCAGTTTAGGAACACCATATATTTT. Encoded protein: CASSPRAPAQFRNTIYF.

The sample holds one count of this clone. V is TRBV5-6 and J is TRBJ2-7; D ambiguous. There are 13 residues in the CDR3. Germline lookup yields CDR1 SGHDT and CDR2 YYEEEE. V lost 1 base and J 3 bases, leaving 8 bases between the germline ends. As DNA, the CDR3 is TGTGCCAGCAGCTTGACGCCCGGCTACGAGCAGTACTTC. This sequence encodes CASSLTPGYEQYF.

The chain combines TRBV7-2 with TRBJ1-2; tentative D call: TRBD1 (5 bases). Germline V gene lookup returns CDR1 SGHTA and CDR2 FQGNSA. There are 15 residues in the CDR3. With 3 bases removed from V and 3 bases from J, the gap between germline ends came to 14 bases. Here the CDR3 DNA reads TGTGCCAGCAGCTTTGTGGGGCGGTTGGACTATGGCTACACCTTC. Translating it yields CASSFVGRLDYGYTF.

The chain is built from TRBV9 and TRBJ1-3; 8 bases are shared with TRBD1. The CDR3 runs 15 residues. J gave up 1 base and V 4 bases, and 4 bases lay outside the gene matches. The V gene's germline CDR1 is SGDLS and CDR2 YYNGEE. The CDR3 nucleotides are TGTGCCAGCAGCACAAGACAGGGGTCTGGAAACACCATATATTTT. Its translation: CASSTRQGSGNTIYF.

This chain uses TRBV9 with TRBJ2-1, with D possibly TRBD1 on 6 matching bases. Trimming shortened V by 7 bases and J by 1 base, and 12 bases separated the two germline ends. The CDR3 has 14 residues. CDR1 is SGDLS, CDR2 YYNGEE, per germline. CDR3 protein: CASALGGSYNEQFF. The DNA for the CDR3 is TGTGCCAGCGCTCTAGGGGGTTCCTACAATGAGCAGTTCTTC.

The chain carries TRBV9 and TRBJ1-6; 7 bases agree with TRBD1. The trim removed 2 bases at V and 6 bases at J, leaving 5 bases unmatched. In germline, CDR1 is SGDLS, CDR2 YYNGEE. This CDR3 region has 15 residues. The CDR3 spells CASSVETGRNSPLHF. In nucleotides, the CDR3 is TGTGCCAGCAGCGTCGAGACAGGGCGTAATTCACCCCTCCACTTT.

This clone was seen more than once but under ten times. The chain has TRBV5-3 and TRBJ1-2; TRBD1 is a possible D gene (6 bases). TRBV5-3 is an ORF, and what it does is uncertain. V gave up 2 bases and J gave up 4 bases, with 15 bases separating them. The CDR3 contains 15 residues. The CDR3 DNA reads TGTGCCAGAAGCTTCCAACGGGACAAGGTCTATGGCTACACCTTC. Protein sequence: CARSFQRDKVYGYTF.

This sequence joins TRBV7-2 and TRBJ2-7; TRBD2 matches 8 bases. CDR3 length: 15 amino acids. V lost 1 base, J lost 1 base, and 3 bases stayed unmatched. Germline values: CDR1 SGHTA, CDR2 FQGNSA. DNA for the CDR3: TGTGCCAGCAGCTTAGAGGGACTAGTGTCCTACGAGCAGTACTTC. This codes for CASSLEGLVSYEQYF.

DNA of the CDR3: TGCGCCAGCAGCTGGGGGTCAGGGGGCAACACTGAAGCTTTCTTT. Amino acids: CASSWGSGGNTEAFF. This chain links TRBV5-1 with TRBJ1-1; 8 nucleotides align to TRBD1. Germline V CDR1 and CDR2: SGHRS, YFSETQ. J gave up 2 bases and V 3 bases, and 6 bases lay outside the gene matches. This CDR3 contains 15 residues.

This chain joins TRBV27 and TRBJ1-1, with TRBD1 matching over 9 bases. The ends lost 6 bases at V and 7 bases at J; junction bases unmatched: 9. Per germline, CDR1 MNHEY and CDR2 SMNVEV (reference sequence). CDR3 length equals 14 residues. The CDR3 here is CASSLGQGFVEAFF. Here the CDR3 DNA reads TGTGCCAGCAGCCTCGGACAGGGGTTTGTTGAAGCTTTCTTT.

The chain has TRBV1 and TRBJ2-5; TRBD1 is taken as the D call from the table, unchecked against the DNA. TRBV1 constitutes a pseudogene. The CDR3 covers 19 residues. Here the CDR3 DNA reads TGCACCAGCAGCCAAGAGGGGCCCTTGTCCCTCAATAGGAAAGAGACCCAGTACTTC. Translated: CTSSQEGPLSLNRKETQYF.

DNA for the CDR3: TGTGCCAGCAGCCCCCTGGAGACAGGGCCCAATGAGCAGTTCTTC. Translated, it gives CASSPLETGPNEQFF. This sequence joins TRBV5-4 and TRBJ2-1; TRBD1 agrees at 7 bases. CDR1 SGHNT and CDR2 YYREEE come from the germline V gene (reference sequence). The V and J ends lost 4 bases and 6 bases, in that order; junction bases with no gene match: 10. The CDR3 consists of 15 residues.

Only one count was recorded for this clone. The rearrangement links TRBV24-1 to TRBJ1-2; D call uncertain. Trimming stripped 4 bases from V and 8 bases from J, with 22 bases between. The CDR3 sequence is 16 residues long. Germline V gives CDR1 KGHDR, CDR2 SFDVKD. CDR3 nucleotides: TGTGCCACCAGTGACGCCGACACCTCCACTGGGAGAGGCTACACCTTC. Translation: CATSDADTSTGRGYTF.

The table lists this clone with a count of one. The CDR3 nucleotides read TGTGCCAGCAGCTTATGGGACAGGGGGGGTTCACCCCTCCACTTT. It codes for CASSLWDRGGSPLHF. The rearrangement links TRBV5-4 to TRBJ1-6; 11 bases fit TRBD1. Germline CDR1 is SGHNT and CDR2 is YYREEE (reference sequence). The CDR3 spans 15 residues. Losses at the gene ends were 2 bases for V and 9 bases for J; bases not matched to a gene: 4.

The rearrangement links TRBV5-6 to TRBJ1-1; 8 bases are a match to TRBD1. Germline V gives CDR1 SGHDT, CDR2 YYEEEE. The J segment lost 0 bases and the V segment lost 3 bases, leaving 4 bases of the junction unmatched. CDR3 length equals 15 residues. Written as DNA, the CDR3 is TGTGCCAGCAGCTATAGGACAGGGCTGAACACTGAAGCTTTCTTT. It translates to CASSYRTGLNTEAFF.

The J gene is TRBJ2-7, the V gene TRBV29-1; 10 nucleotides align to TRBD1. The CDR3 runs 15 residues. Trimming at V came to 7 bases and at J to 4 bases, leaving 13 bases not matched to a gene. Germline CDR1 reads SQVTM; CDR2 reads ANQGSEA. The CDR3 protein is CSAGAVGQGSYEQYF. The CDR3, as DNA: TGCAGCGCTGGGGCAGTGGGACAGGGGAGTTACGAGCAGTACTTC.

The chain recombines TRBV5-6 with TRBJ2-1; the D gene is possibly TRBD1 (5 bases). The CDR3 length is 15 residues. From germline, CDR1 is SGHDT and CDR2 YYEEEE. V lost 7 bases to trimming and J lost 1 base, with 15 bases between them. The chain's CDR3 is CASQGAGNSYNEQFF. In nucleotides, the CDR3 is TGTGCCAGCCAAGGGGCAGGGAATTCCTACAATGAGCAGTTCTTC. The full variable domain, completed using reference TRBV5-6 and TRBJ2-1, is DAGVTQSPTHLIKTRGQQVTLRCSPKSGHDTVSWYQQALGQGPQFIFQYYEEEERQRGNFPDRFSGHQFPNYSSELNVNALLLGDSALYLCASQGAGNSYNEQFFGPGTRLTVL.

DNA for the CDR3: TGCGCCAGCAGCCATCGGGACTCGCTATCGCGCACAGATACGCAGTATTTT. Amino acid sequence: CASSHRDSLSRTDTQYF. V is TRBV4-3 and J is TRBJ2-3; D is perhaps TRBD2 (6 bases). Germline lookup yields CDR1 LGHNA and CDR2 YSLEER. CDR3 length: 17 amino acids. Trimming shortened V by 3 bases and J by 1 base, and 17 bases separated the two germline ends.

This chain connects TRBV4-2 to TRBJ2-3, with TRBD2 identical over 10 bases. V dropped 0 bases and J dropped 2; count of bases not matched to a gene: 8. The CDR3 is 18 residues long. Germline V lookup: CDR1 LGHNA, CDR2 YNFKEQ. The CDR3 sequence: CASSQDMERGGLTDTQYF. Written as DNA, the CDR3 is TGTGCCAGCAGCCAAGATATGGAGCGGGGGGGCCTCACAGATACGCAGTATTTT.

This chain links TRBV7-2 with TRBJ1-5; the D gene is possibly TRBD1 (5 bases). Between the trimmed V and J ends, which lost 1 base and 4 bases, there was a span of 11 bases. Germline lookup yields CDR1 SGHTA and CDR2 FQGNSA. The CDR3 loop spans 15 amino acids. CDR3: CASSLEDSVNQPQHF. CDR3 coding DNA: TGTGCCAGCAGCTTAGAAGACAGTGTTAATCAGCCCCAGCATTTT.